This TCR beta chain was documented in a study of shared clonotypes between healthy human individuals. Study at large: Plates per donor: three CD4 naive, three CD4 memory, two CD8 naive, one CD8 memory.

Germline loops: CDR1 SGHRS, CDR2 YFSETQ. CDR3 length equals 15 residues. V lost 4 bases, J lost 0 bases, and 10 bases lay in between. The assay was carried out at the deep level. TCRdb keeps only in-frame clones here, not all; method: immunoSEQ multiplex PCR. The sample has approximately 2.5 million clones; about 92% are singletons. Among the donors, all were Caucasian adults who lived in Nashville, Tennessee. This clone was counted between two and nine times. The specimen sequenced was naive CD4+ T cells sorted from blood. The subset here: CD45RA+ positively selected. This TCR was recovered from a young man in good health. The genes are TRBV5-1 and TRBJ2-2; possible D gene TRBD1, 6 bases. CDR3: CASSPGHPNTGELFF. CDR3 nucleotide sequence: TGCGCCAGCAGCCCGGGACACCCGAACACCGGGGAGCTGTTTTTT.